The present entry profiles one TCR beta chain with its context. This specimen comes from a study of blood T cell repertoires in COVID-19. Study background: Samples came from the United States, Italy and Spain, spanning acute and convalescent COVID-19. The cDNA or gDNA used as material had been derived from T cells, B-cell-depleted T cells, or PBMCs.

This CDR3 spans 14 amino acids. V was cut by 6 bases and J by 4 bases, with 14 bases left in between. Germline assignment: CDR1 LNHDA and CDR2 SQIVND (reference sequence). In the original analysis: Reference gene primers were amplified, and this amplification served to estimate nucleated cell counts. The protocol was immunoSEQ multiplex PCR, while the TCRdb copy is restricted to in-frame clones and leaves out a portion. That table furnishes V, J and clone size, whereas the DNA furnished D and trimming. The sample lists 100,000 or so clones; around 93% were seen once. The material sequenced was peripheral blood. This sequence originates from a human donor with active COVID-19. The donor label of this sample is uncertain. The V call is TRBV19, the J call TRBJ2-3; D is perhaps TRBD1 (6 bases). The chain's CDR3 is CASSITRGADTQYF. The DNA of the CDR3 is TGTGCCAGTAGCATCACCAGGGGTGCAGATACGCAGTATTTT.